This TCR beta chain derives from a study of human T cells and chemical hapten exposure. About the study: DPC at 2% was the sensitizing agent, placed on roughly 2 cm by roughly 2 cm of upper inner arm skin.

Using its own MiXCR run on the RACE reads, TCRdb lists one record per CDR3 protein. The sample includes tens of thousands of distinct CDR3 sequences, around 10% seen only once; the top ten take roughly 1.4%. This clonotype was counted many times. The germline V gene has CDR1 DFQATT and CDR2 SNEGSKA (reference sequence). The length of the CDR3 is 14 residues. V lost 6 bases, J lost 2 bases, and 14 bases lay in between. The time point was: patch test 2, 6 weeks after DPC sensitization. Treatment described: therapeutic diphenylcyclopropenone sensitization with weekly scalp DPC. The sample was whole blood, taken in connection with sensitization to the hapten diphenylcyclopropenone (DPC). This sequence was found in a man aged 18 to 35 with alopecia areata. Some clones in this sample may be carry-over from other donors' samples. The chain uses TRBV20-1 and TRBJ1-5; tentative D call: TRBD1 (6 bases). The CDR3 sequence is CSAPKDSGNQPQHF. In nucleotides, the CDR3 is TGCAGTGCCCCGAAGGACAGCGGCAATCAGCCCCAGCATTTT.